What follows is one TCR beta chain and its context. Clones were sequenced by immunoSEQ multiplex PCR, and TCRdb holds only the in-frame ones, with some missing. Among about 180,000 clones listed, 70% to 90% were seen once. This entry belongs to a study of blood T cell repertoires in COVID-19. Study context: The origin of the acute and convalescent COVID-19 samples was the United States, Italy and Spain.

Germline values: CDR1 SGHNT, CDR2 YYREEE (reference sequence). The CDR3 consists of 17 residues. The J segment lost 6 bases and the V segment lost 2 bases, leaving 12 bases of the junction unmatched. The TCR comes from a human donor with active or convalescent COVID-19. The donor label of this sample is uncertain. Sequencing was done on a sample of peripheral blood. The gene calls are TRBV5-4 and TRBJ2-7; 12 positions match TRBD1. CDR3 DNA sequence: TGTGCCAGCAGCTTTGATTTAGGGACAGGGGGCTCAGGCGAGCAGTACTTC. Translation: CASSFDLGTGGSGEQYF.